This T cell receptor (beta chain) is from a study of T cells in Graves' hyperthyroidism and ophthalmopathy. In this sample, this clonotype turned up a few times. CDR3 length: 18 amino acids. Germline loops: CDR1 MRHNA, CDR2 SNTAGT. V lost 6 bases to trimming and J lost 0 bases, with 18 bases between them. It was RNA transcripts that yielded the amplified TCR beta CDR3 regions. The HTBI set primed first-round TCR CDR3 RT-PCR. TCRdb re-called the multiplex PCR reads through MiXCR, storing one row per CDR3 protein. The table lists just under 750,000 distinct CDR3 sequences, under 45% of them singletons. Specimen: blood. The V gene is TRBV6-4, the J gene TRBJ2-6; a possible D gene is TRBD2 (6 bases). The clonotype originates from a middle-aged woman with Graves' hyperthyroidism. The CDR3 region has the DNA TGTGCCAGCAGCCAAGATCCCCCCGGGAGCTCTGGGGCCAACGTCCTGACTTTC. Its protein product is CASSQDPPGSSGANVLTF.